The table lists the clone carrying this T cell receptor beta chain with many counts. Its antigen is not known. This entry is derived from a study of T cells in Graves' hyperthyroidism and ophthalmopathy. This CDR3 is 18 amino acids long. The germline CDR1 and CDR2 sequences are MNHEY and SVGEGT. Unmatched junction bases numbered 15, after V lost 4 bases and J lost 6 bases. Patients showing uncontrolled infection, other autoimmune disease, pregnancy or lactation were ineligible. Findings and limits, study-wide: Most expanded thyroid clonotypes above 0.001 also appeared in blood.

RNA transcripts served as the template for amplifying TCR beta CDR3 regions. HTBI primers were used for first-round RT-PCR of the TCR CDR3. TCRdb recomputed calls from the multiplex PCR reads with MiXCR, one row per CDR3 protein. The table lists fewer than 550,000 distinct CDR3 sequences, approximately 25% of them singletons. The specimen was blood. The rearrangement joins TRBV6-2 or TRBV6-3 to TRBJ2-2; 9 bases agree with TRBD2. The TCR was taken from a woman between 25 and 40 years old with Graves' ophthalmopathy. The CDR3 DNA follows: TGTGCCAGCAGTTCCTCGCGGGGGGGCCGGGTGTTCTCCGGGGAGCTGTTTTTT. As protein: CASSSSRGGRVFSGELFF.